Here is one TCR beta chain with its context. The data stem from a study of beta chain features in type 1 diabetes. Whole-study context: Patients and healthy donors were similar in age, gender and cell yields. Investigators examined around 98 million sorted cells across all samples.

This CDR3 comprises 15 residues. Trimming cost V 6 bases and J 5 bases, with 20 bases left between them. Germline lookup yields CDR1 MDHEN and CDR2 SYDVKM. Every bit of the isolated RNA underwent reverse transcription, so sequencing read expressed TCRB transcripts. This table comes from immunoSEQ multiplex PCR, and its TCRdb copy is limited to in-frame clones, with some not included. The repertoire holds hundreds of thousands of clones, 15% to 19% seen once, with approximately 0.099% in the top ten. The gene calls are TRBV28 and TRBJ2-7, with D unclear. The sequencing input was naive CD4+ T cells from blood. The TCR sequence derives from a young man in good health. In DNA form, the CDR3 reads TGTGCCAGCAGCAGCGTGGGGTCAGAATTCAACGAGCAGTACTTC. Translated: CASSSVGSEFNEQYF.